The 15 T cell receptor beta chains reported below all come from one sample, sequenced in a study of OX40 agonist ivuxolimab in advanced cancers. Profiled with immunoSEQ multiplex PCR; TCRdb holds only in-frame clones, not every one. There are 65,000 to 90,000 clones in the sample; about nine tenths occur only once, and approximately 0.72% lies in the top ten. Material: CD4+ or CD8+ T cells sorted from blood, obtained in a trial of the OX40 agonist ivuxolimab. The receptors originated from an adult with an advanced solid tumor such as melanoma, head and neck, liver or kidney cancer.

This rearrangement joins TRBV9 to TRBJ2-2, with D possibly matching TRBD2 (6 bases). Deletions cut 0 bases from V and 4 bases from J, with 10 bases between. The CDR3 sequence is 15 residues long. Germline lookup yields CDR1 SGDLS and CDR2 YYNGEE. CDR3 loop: CASSVAVGGTGELFF. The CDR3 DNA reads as TGTGCCAGCAGCGTAGCAGTGGGAGGCACCGGGGAGCTGTTTTTT.

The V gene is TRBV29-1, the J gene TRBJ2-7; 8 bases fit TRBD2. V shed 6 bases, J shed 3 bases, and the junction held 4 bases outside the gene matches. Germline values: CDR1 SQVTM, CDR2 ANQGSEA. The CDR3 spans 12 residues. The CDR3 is CSVQRGIYEQYF. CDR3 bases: TGCAGCGTCCAGCGGGGGATCTACGAGCAGTACTTC.

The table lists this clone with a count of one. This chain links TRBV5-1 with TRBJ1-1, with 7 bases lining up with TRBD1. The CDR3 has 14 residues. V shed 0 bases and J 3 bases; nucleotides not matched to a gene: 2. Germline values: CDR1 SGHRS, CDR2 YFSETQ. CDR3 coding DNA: TGCGCCAGCAGCTTGGTAGGACAGGACACTGAAGCTTTCTTT. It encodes CASSLVGQDTEAFF.

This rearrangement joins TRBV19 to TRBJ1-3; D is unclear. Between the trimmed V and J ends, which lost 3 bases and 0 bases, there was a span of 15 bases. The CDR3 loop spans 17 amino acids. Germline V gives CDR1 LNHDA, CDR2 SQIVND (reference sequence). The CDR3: CASSISGRTSSGNTIYF. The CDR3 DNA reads TGTGCCAGTAGTATCTCTGGCCGGACGTCCTCTGGAAACACCATATATTTT. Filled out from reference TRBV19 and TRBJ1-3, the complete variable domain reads DGGITQSPKYLFRKEGQNVTLSCEQNLNHDAMYWYRQDPGQGLRLIYYSQIVNDFQKGDIAEGYSVSREKKESFPLTVTSAQKNPTAFYLCASSISGRTSSGNTIYFGEGSWLTVV.

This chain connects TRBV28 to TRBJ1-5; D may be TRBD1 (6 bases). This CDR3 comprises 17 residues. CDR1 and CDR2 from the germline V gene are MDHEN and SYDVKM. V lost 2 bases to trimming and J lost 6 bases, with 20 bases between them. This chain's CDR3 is CASSLGTGARGSQPQHF. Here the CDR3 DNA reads TGTGCCAGCAGTTTAGGAACCGGGGCCAGGGGAAGTCAGCCCCAGCATTTT.

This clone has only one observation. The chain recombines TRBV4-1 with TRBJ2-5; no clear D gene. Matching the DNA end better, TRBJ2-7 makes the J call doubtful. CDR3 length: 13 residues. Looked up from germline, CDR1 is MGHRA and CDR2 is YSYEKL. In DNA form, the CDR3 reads TGCGCCAGCAGCCAAGCGGCTTCCTACGAGCAGTACTTC. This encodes CASSQAASYEQYF.

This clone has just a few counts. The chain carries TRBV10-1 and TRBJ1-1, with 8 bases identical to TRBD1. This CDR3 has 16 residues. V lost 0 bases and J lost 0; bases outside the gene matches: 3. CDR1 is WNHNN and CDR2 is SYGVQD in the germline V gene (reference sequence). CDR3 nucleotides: TGCGCCAGCAGTGAGTCAAGGACAGGGATGAACACTGAAGCTTTCTTT. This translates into CASSESRTGMNTEAFF.

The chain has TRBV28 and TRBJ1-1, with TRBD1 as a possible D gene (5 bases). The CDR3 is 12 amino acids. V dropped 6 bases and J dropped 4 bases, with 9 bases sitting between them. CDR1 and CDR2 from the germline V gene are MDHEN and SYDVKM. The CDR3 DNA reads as TGTGCCAGCAGGGTAGGGGTCACTGAAGCTTTCTTT. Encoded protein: CASRVGVTEAFF.

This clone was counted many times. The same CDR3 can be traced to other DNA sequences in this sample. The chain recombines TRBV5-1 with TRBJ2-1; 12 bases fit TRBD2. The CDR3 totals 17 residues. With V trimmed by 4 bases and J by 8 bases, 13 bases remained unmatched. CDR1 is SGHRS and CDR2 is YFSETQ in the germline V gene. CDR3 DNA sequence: TGCGCCAGCAGCCCGGGTCTAGCGGGAGGGCCTGGGTATGAGCAGTTCTTC. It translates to CASSPGLAGGPGYEQFF.

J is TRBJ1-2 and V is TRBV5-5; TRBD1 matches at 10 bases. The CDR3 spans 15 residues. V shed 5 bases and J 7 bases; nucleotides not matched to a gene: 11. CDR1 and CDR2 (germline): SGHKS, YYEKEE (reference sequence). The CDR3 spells CASSSSLGQGSGYTF. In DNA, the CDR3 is TGTGCCAGCAGTTCCTCTCTGGGACAGGGGTCTGGCTACACCTTC.

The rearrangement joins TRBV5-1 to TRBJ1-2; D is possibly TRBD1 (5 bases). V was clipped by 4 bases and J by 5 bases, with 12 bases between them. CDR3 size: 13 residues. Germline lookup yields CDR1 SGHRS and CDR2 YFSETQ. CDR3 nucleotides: TGCGCCAGCAGCCTACCAGAGGGGTATGGCTACACCTTC. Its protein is CASSLPEGYGYTF.

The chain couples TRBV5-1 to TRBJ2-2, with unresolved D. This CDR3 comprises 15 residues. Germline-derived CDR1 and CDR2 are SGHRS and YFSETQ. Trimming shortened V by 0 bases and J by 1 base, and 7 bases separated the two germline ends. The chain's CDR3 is CASSLGQLNTGELFF. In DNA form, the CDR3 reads TGCGCCAGCAGCTTGGGGCAGTTGAACACCGGGGAGCTGTTTTTT.

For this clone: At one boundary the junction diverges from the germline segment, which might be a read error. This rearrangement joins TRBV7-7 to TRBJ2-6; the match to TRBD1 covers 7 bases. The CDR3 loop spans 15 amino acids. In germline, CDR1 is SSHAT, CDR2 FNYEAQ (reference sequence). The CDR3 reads CASSAQGPGANVLTF. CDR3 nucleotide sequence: TGTGCTAGCAGCGCACAGGGGCCTGGGGCCAACGTCCTGACTTTC.

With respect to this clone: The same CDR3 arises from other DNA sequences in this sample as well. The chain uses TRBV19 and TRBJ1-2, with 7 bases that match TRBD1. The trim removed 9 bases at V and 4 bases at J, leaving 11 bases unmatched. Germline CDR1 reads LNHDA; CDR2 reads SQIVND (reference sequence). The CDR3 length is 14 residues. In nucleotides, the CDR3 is TGTGCCAGCAACCGGCCGGGACAGCGCTATGGCTACACCTTC. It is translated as CASNRPGQRYGYTF. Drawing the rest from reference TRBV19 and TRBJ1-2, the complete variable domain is DGGITQSPKYLFRKEGQNVTLSCEQNLNHDAMYWYRQDPGQGLRLIYYSQIVNDFQKGDIAEGYSVSREKKESFPLTVTSAQKNPTAFYLCASNRPGQRYGYTFGSGTRLTVV.

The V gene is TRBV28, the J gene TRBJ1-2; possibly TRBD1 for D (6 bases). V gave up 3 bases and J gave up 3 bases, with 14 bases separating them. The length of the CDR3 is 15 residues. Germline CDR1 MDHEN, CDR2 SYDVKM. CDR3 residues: CASSFPTGSHYGYTF. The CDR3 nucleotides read TGTGCCAGCAGTTTCCCCACAGGGTCCCACTATGGCTACACCTTC.